These 8 T cell receptor beta chains originate from one sample sequenced in a study of cytomegalovirus exposure and HLA in healthy donors. The PCR had 60 Vbeta and 13 Jbeta primers. Using immunoSEQ multiplex PCR, the repertoire was profiled, and TCRdb retains in-frame clones only, with some absent. Of 100,000 or so clones detected, around 72% appear once; the ten largest clones hold about 5.3%. Sequencing input: PBMCs. The source is a male donor in good health and CMV-seronegative.

The chain employs TRBV30 and TRBJ2-5; 8 bases map to TRBD2. CDR1 and CDR2 from the germline V gene are GTSNPN and SVGIG (reference sequence). V lost 0 bases and J lost 3; bases outside the gene matches: 0. CDR3 size: 13 residues. DNA of the CDR3: TGTGCCTGGAGTGTACTAGCGGAAGAGACCCAGTACTTC. This codes for CAWSVLAEETQYF.

This chain connects TRBV9 to TRBJ2-7, with 7 bases fitting TRBD2. CDR3 length: 13 amino acids. V was pared by 3 bases and J by 6 bases, with 6 bases of the junction left unmatched. Germline V gene sequence: CDR1 SGDLS, CDR2 YYNGEE. The CDR3, as DNA: TGTGCCAGCAGCGGGGGCGGGAGTTTCGAGCAGTACTTC. It translates to CASSGGGSFEQYF.

Worth noting for this clone: No DNA is shown, since the ends of the CDR3 on it are uncertain; the CDR3 is the one TCRdb lists. J is TRBJ2-7 and V is TRBV7-2; the table's TRBD2 call for D was not verified on the DNA. The CDR3 totals 12 residues, both ends included. Looked up from germline, CDR1 is SGHTA and CDR2 is FQGNSA. CDR3 region: CASSPVAGGTLF.

This rearrangement joins TRBV7-9 to TRBJ2-7; the match to TRBD1 covers 9 bases. Germline lookup yields CDR1 SEHNR and CDR2 FQNEAQ (reference sequence). There are 18 residues in the CDR3. The V gene end was trimmed by 3 bases and the J gene end by 0 bases; junction bases not matched to a gene: 12. The CDR3, as DNA: TGTGCCAGCAGCTTTTTACCGGGGACAGGGAAGAACTCCTACGAGCAGTACTTC. Translated, it gives CASSFLPGTGKNSYEQYF.

This chain connects TRBV10-1 to TRBJ1-1; the D is unclear. CDR3 length: 14 residues. With 7 bases removed from V and 11 bases from J, the gap between germline ends came to 23 bases. Germline V gene sequence: CDR1 WNHNN, CDR2 SYGVQD (reference sequence). For the CDR3, the DNA is TGCGCCAGCAACGTCAGTGGGTCCCCAAAGGAGGCTTTCTTT. Its protein is CASNVSGSPKEAFF.

This chain connects TRBV9 to TRBJ1-3; D is perhaps TRBD1 (5 bases). CDR1 and CDR2 (germline): SGDLS, YYNGEE. V lost 4 bases and J lost 0, with 11 bases in between. The CDR3 is 15 residues long. The CDR3 DNA reads as TGTGCCAGCAGCCCCGACAGTGGCTCTGGAAACACCATATATTTT. This sequence encodes CASSPDSGSGNTIYF.

The chain carries TRBV5-5 and TRBJ2-3, with TRBD2 matching 11 bases. V was clipped by 2 bases and J by 5 bases; unmatched bases: 4. Germline V gives CDR1 SGHKS, CDR2 YYEKEE (reference sequence). This CDR3 spans 15 amino acids. The CDR3 coding sequence is TGTGCCAGCAGCTTAACTAGCGGGAGAGGAGATACGCAGTATTTT. This translates into CASSLTSGRGDTQYF.

The DNA of the CDR3 is TGTGCCAGCAGTCACATACCGGGACAGGTAGTTTCACCCCTCCACTTT. It encodes CASSHIPGQVVSPLHF. The chain combines TRBV2 with TRBJ1-6; 8 positions agree with TRBD1. This CDR3 has 16 residues. The J segment lost 9 bases and the V segment lost 5 bases, leaving 12 bases of the junction unmatched. CDR1 SNHLY and CDR2 FYNNEI come from the germline V gene.